Listed below are T cell receptor beta chains from one sample, sequenced in a study of identical twins. A single record per CDR3 protein comes from TCRdb applying MiXCR to the 5' RACE reads. The sample consists of around 690,000 distinct CDR3 sequences, 21% of them appearing once. This same sample was also part of a study on T cells expressing NK-cell markers.

Sequencing input: PBMCs. The receptors were sampled from a woman aged 18-29 years in good health. Both conserved end residues are part of each CDR3. A D gene is named only where the DNA matches it firmly. Expanded clones are given a class, and other clones once, few, many or no size at all.

few | TRBJ2-3 | 15 | TRBV20-1 | TRBD2 | TGCAGTGGCCTGCTAGCGGGAGGGCCTAAGGATACGCAGTATTTT | CSGLLAGGPKDTQYF
. | TRBJ2-3 | 15 | TRBV15 | TRBD2 | TGTGCCACCAGCAGAGATTTAGCGGGGGGAGATACGCAGTATTTT | CATSRDLAGGDTQYF
. | TRBJ2-1 | 16 | TRBV13 | TRBD2 | TGTGCCAGCAGCTTAGGCGGCCTAGCGGGAGACAGTGAGCAGTTCTTC | CASSLGGLAGDSEQFF
many | TRBJ2-3 | 15 | TRBV5-6 | TRBD1 | TGTGCCAGCAGCTTGGGGGGACAGGGAATAGATACGCAGTATTTT | CASSLGGQGIDTQYF
few | TRBJ1-2 | 15 | TRBV27 | . | TGTGCCAGCAGTCCTGTACCGACGGCCTCCTATGGCTACACCTTC | CASSPVPTASYGYTF
few | TRBJ2-3 | 16 | TRBV10-3 | TRBD2 | TGTGCCATCAGTGAGCCCTTAGCGGGCTACACAGATACGCAGTATTTT | CAISEPLAGYTDTQYF
many | TRBJ1-2 | 13 | TRBV7-2 | . | TGTGCCAGCACCGTGGATACTAACTATGGCTACACCTTC | CASTVDTNYGYTF
many | TRBJ2-7 | 12 | TRBV29-1 | . | TGCAGCATACAGGAGGGGACCTACGAGCAGTACTTC | CSIQEGTYEQYF
. | TRBJ1-5 | 12 | TRBV12-3/TRBV12-4 | . | TGTGCCAGCAGTTTCGAGGATCAGCCCCAGCATTTT | CASSFEDQPQHF
many | TRBJ1-4 | 16 | TRBV27 | . | TGTGCCAGCAGTTCCCTCCCGACAGGTTATAATGAAAAACTGTTTTTT | CASSSLPTGYNEKLFF
. | TRBJ2-7 | 14 | TRBV5-1 | . | TGCGCCAGCAGCTGGGACAGCGGGGGATACGAGCAGTACTTC | CASSWDSGGYEQYF
once | TRBJ2-1 | 22 | TRBV3-1 | . | TGTGCCAGCAGCCAACCGGAGGGGGCCCCACGGAGGTCGCCGAGCTCCTACAATGAGCAGTTCTTC | CASSQPEGAPRRSPSSYNEQFF
many | TRBJ2-3 | 12 | TRBV12-3/TRBV12-4 | . | TGTGCCAGCACCCAAGGAGAGGATACGCAGTATTTT | CASTQGEDTQYF
. | TRBJ2-2 | 16 | TRBV9 | TRBD1 | TGTGCCAGCAGCGTGGGGACAGGGGCGAACACCGGGGAGCTGTTTTTT | CASSVGTGANTGELFF
many | TRBJ2-1 | 16 | TRBV3-1 | . | TGTGCCAGCAGCCAAGATCGGGACTTCCTTTTCCATGAGCAGTTCTTC | CASSQDRDFLFHEQFF
. | TRBJ2-3 | 14 | TRBV5-1 | TRBD2 | TGCGCCAGCAATAAGGGAGGGAGCACAGATACGCAGTATTTT | CASNKGGSTDTQYF
many | TRBJ2-7 | 16 | TRBV3-1 | . | TGTGCCAGCAGCCAAGTATTGGGGAAAGTCTCCTACGAGCAGTACTTC | CASSQVLGKVSYEQYF
. | TRBJ1-1 | 15 | TRBV20-1 | . | TGCAGTGCTAGAGGGCTTGGGCAGGGGAACACTGAAGCTTTCTTT | CSARGLGQGNTEAFF
few | TRBJ2-1 | 14 | TRBV6-1 | . | TGTGCCAGCACAGGAGCGGGCAGACGAAATGAGCAGTTCTTC | CASTGAGRRNEQFF
. | TRBJ1-1 | 12 | TRBV29-1 | . | TGCAGCGGTGGACAAATGAACACTGAAGCTTTCTTT | CSGGQMNTEAFF
. | TRBJ2-3 | 15 | TRBV20-1 | TRBD2 | TGCAGTGCTAGAACAAGACTAGCGGGCACAGATACGCAGTATTTT | CSARTRLAGTDTQYF
. | TRBJ2-1 | 15 | TRBV5-1 | TRBD2 | TGCGCCAGCAGCCCGGAGCCTAGCGGGGCGTATGAGCAGTTCTTC | CASSPEPSGAYEQFF
. | TRBJ2-5 | 17 | TRBV12-5 | TRBD1 | TGTGCTAGTGGCCCTACTACTCCGGGACAGCCTTCGGGGACCCAGTACTTC | CASGPTTPGQPSGTQYF
. | TRBJ2-3 | 14 | TRBV12-3/TRBV12-4 | . | TGTGCCAGCACCACCCGGCCCCACACAGATACGCAGTATTTT | CASTTRPHTDTQYF
few | TRBJ2-1 | 13 | TRBV12-5 | . | TGTGCTAGTGGAGGGCAGGGGCTTAATGAGCAGTTCTTC | CASGGQGLNEQFF
. | TRBJ2-7 | 12 | TRBV6-5 | . | TGTGCCACCCGCCAGGGGCCCTACGAGCAGTACTTC | CATRQGPYEQYF
. | TRBJ1-3 | 14 | TRBV10-3 | . | TGTGCCATCAAACCCCAGGAGGCTGGAAACACCATATATTTT | CAIKPQEAGNTIYF
few | TRBJ2-3 | 15 | TRBV9 | TRBD2 | TGTGCCAGCAGCGTTAGCGGGAGTGGGACAGATACGCAGTATTTT | CASSVSGSGTDTQYF
. | TRBJ2-7 | 14 | TRBV28 | . | TGTGCCAGCAGTACCCTCATGTCGGGCCACGAGCAGTACTTC | CASSTLMSGHEQYF
. | TRBJ2-1 | 21 | TRBV24-1 | TRBD1 | TGTGCCACCGGATGGGACAGGGGGAAAAGGGCGGAGACGGAGGAATACAATGAGCAGTTCTTC | CATGWDRGKRAETEEYNEQFF
. | TRBJ1-4 | 14 | TRBV6-2/TRBV6-3 | TRBD1 | TGTGCCAGCAGGCGGACAGGAGGAGACGGAAAACTGTTTTTT | CASRRTGGDGKLFF
few | TRBJ2-3 | 13 | TRBV4-2 | . | TGTGCCAGCAGCCAAGGGGATGCAGATACGCAGTATTTT | CASSQGDADTQYF
. | TRBJ2-5 | 13 | TRBV20-1 | . | TGCAGTGCTAGTAGCGTGAATGGGGAGACCCAGTACTTC | CSASSVNGETQYF
. | TRBJ2-4 | 19 | TRBV12-3/TRBV12-4 | . | TGTGCCAGCAGTTCCGGAGATCCAAGGGCTCTATCCAAGGGAAACATTCAGTACTTC | CASSSGDPRALSKGNIQYF
many | TRBJ2-5 | 15 | TRBV12-3/TRBV12-4 | TRBD1 | TGTGCCAGCAGTTTATCCGACAGGGTGGGGGAGACCCAGTACTTC | CASSLSDRVGETQYF
few | TRBJ2-5 | 15 | TRBV20-1 | TRBD1 | TGCAGTGCCCACCCCCTCGACAGGGGGGCAGAGACCCAGTACTTC | CSAHPLDRGAETQYF
. | TRBJ2-3 | 14 | TRBV19 | TRBD1 | TGTGCCAGTAACGTGGCAGGGGGCCTAGGTACGCAGTATTTT | CASNVAGGLGTQYF
few | TRBJ2-1 | 13 | TRBV7-8 | . | TGTGCCAGCGCCTTGCAAGGCGACAATGAGCAGTTCTTC | CASALQGDNEQFF
few | TRBJ2-5 | 16 | TRBV25-1 | . | TGTGCCAGCAGTGAGCTAACTCGGGGAGGTGCAGAGACCCAGTACTTC | CASSELTRGGAETQYF
few | TRBJ2-1 | 14 | TRBV7-2 | . | TGTGCCAGCAGCTTAATTTGGGGTTGGAATGAGCAGTTCTTC | CASSLIWGWNEQFF
. | TRBJ2-7 | 13 | TRBV3-1 | . | TGTGCCAGCATCCAAGATCTGGGTCCAGAGCAGTACTTC | CASIQDLGPEQYF
. | TRBJ2-3 | 16 | TRBV5-4 | TRBD2 | TGTGCCAGCAGCTGGAATAGCGGGAAGGGCACAGATACGCAGTATTTT | CASSWNSGKGTDTQYF
. | TRBJ2-2 | 12 | TRBV6-2/TRBV6-3 | . | TGTGCCAGCAGTTACTGGAGGGGCGCGCTGTTTTTT | CASSYWRGALFF
few | TRBJ1-2 | 15 | TRBV6-5 | TRBD1 | TGTGCCAGCAGTTACCTCGGGACAGGGGACTATGGCTACACCTTC | CASSYLGTGDYGYTF
. | TRBJ2-4 | 19 | TRBV11-2 | . | TGTGCCAGCAGTCTGACCGGCATGGAGGGGGCAACTTTCAAAAACATTCAGTACTTC | CASSLTGMEGATFKNIQYF